This TCR beta chain was found in a study of blood T cell repertoires in COVID-19. Clones were sequenced by immunoSEQ multiplex PCR, and TCRdb holds only the in-frame ones, with some missing. The profile shows 210,000 or so clones, 80% of them singletons. Recruitment covered roughly 22 US areas and drew participants whose ages spanned about 18 to 90 years. The receptor was isolated from a woman between 35 and 50 years old with acute COVID-19. Material: PBMCs or T cells enriched from blood (not recorded which).

The chain's CDR3 is CSASRRATNEKLFF. CDR3 sequence (DNA): TGCAGTGCTAGTCGGCGGGCAACTAATGAAAAACTGTTTTTT. The rearrangement joins TRBV20-1 to TRBJ1-4; D ambiguous. Germline V gene sequence: CDR1 DFQATT, CDR2 SNEGSKA (reference sequence). The CDR3 loop spans 14 amino acids. V lost 3 bases, J lost 0 bases, and 8 bases lay in between.